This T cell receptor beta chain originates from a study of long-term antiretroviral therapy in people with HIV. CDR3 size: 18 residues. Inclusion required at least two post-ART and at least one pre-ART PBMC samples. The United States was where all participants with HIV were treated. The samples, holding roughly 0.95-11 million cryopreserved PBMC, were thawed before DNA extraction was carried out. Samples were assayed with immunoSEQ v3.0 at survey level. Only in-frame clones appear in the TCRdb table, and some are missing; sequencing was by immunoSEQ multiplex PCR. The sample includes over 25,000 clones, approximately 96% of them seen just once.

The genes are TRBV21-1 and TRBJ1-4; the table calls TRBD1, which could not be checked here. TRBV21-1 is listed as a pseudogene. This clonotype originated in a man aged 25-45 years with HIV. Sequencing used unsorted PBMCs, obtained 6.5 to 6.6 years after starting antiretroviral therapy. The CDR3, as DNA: TGTGCCAGCAGCAAAATCCTAGAACGGTTACAGGGCGGTGAAAAACTGTTTTTT. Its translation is CASSKILERLQGGEKLFF.